This T cell receptor beta chain was found in a study of Graves' ophthalmopathy and Graves' hyperthyroidism. The study amplified TCR beta CDR3 regions using RNA transcripts. HTBI-primed RT-PCR formed the first round, and a multiplex PCR formed the second. Using its own MiXCR run on the multiplex PCR reads, TCRdb lists one record per CDR3 protein. The sample has 350,000 or so distinct CDR3 sequences, 17% seen once; the top ten hold approximately 13%. This clonotype was seen many times. A volume of approximately 10 ml of fresh peripheral blood supplied the PBMCs. Germline CDR1 DFQATT, CDR2 SNEGSKA (reference sequence). V shed 1 base and J shed 5 bases, with 17 bases lying between them. This CDR3 contains 16 residues.

Sequencing was done on a sample of peripheral blood. The receptor comes from an adult man with Graves' ophthalmopathy. V usage is TRBV20-1 and J usage is TRBJ2-2; tentatively, D is TRBD2 (6 bases). This CDR3 reads CSARGPSGVRTGELFF. As DNA, the CDR3 is TGCAGTGCTAGAGGCCCCTCGGGGGTTCGGACCGGGGAGCTGTTTTTT.